What follows are 20 T cell receptor beta chains derived from one specimen sequenced in a study of type 1 regulatory T cells. Using its own MiXCR run on the reads, TCRdb lists one record per CDR3 protein. Of approximately 20,000 distinct CDR3 sequences listed, approximately 10% are singletons. Sequencing input: CD4+ T cells, either the whole sample or a sorted fraction (not recorded which). These receptors were taken from a human donor in good health.

The chain is built from TRBV10-3 and TRBJ2-7; weak D call: TRBD2 (5 bases). Trimming took 10 bases from V and 0 from J, leaving 16 bases between them. The CDR3 covers 14 residues. CDR1 ENHRY and CDR2 SYGVKD come from the germline V gene. CDR3 in DNA: TGTGCCACATTGGACTCGTCGTACTCCTACGAGCAGTACTTC. This encodes CATLDSSYSYEQYF.

This clonotype was counted a few times. The chain recombines TRBV5-1 with TRBJ2-1; the D is unclear. Trimming removed 4 bases at V and 0 bases at J, with 11 bases between. CDR1 is SGHRS, CDR2 YFSETQ, per germline. The CDR3 spans 15 residues. CDR3 sequence (DNA): TGCGCCAGCAGCGGAGAAGGAAGCTCCTACAATGAGCAGTTCTTC. Its translation: CASSGEGSSYNEQFF.

This clonotype ranks as medium-sized. The chain has TRBV19 and TRBJ2-1; 13 bases align to TRBD2. The CDR3 covers 15 residues. The J segment lost 7 bases and the V segment lost 7 bases, leaving 7 bases of the junction unmatched. Germline V CDR1 and CDR2: LNHDA, SQIVND (reference sequence). CDR3 bases: TGTGCCAGTACCCCAACTAGCGGGAGGGATAATGAGCAGTTCTTC. This gives the protein CASTPTSGRDNEQFF.

The chain recombines TRBV20-1 with TRBJ1-1; 7 nucleotides align to TRBD1. The germline CDR1 and CDR2 sequences are DFQATT and SNEGSKA (reference sequence). This CDR3 has 14 residues. V dropped 6 bases and J dropped 0; count of bases not matched to a gene: 7. The CDR3 coding sequence is TGCAGTGCGCCTCCTCAGGGGGTGAACACTGAAGCTTTCTTT. Protein: CSAPPQGVNTEAFF.

In its sample, this clonotype was seen a few times. The CDR3 region has the DNA TGTGCCAGTAGTGATTCGGACAGTAGTGGAGAGACCCAGTACTTC. Translation: CASSDSDSSGETQYF. This chain connects TRBV19 to TRBJ2-5; TRBD1 is a possible D gene (6 bases). The V end lost 5 bases, the J end lost 4 bases, and 17 bases lay between the germline ends. The germline V gene has CDR1 LNHDA and CDR2 SQIVND (reference sequence). The CDR3 extends over 15 amino acids.

This clonotype appeared a few times. The chain couples TRBV28 to TRBJ2-7, with 8 bases that match TRBD2. The V and J ends lost 5 bases and 3 bases, in that order; junction bases with no gene match: 9. CDR1 is MDHEN, CDR2 SYDVKM, per germline. The CDR3 is 15 amino acids. The CDR3 is CASSPNTGLVYEQYF. DNA of the CDR3: TGTGCCAGCAGTCCAAACACGGGACTAGTCTACGAGCAGTACTTC.

This clonotype was seen many times. This chain connects TRBV18 to TRBJ1-2; 7 positions match TRBD1. V trimming: 6 bases; J trimming: 2 bases; junction bases outside the gene matches: 9. This CDR3 spans 15 amino acids. Germline CDR1 is KGHSH and CDR2 is LQKENI. Written as DNA, the CDR3 is TGTGCCAGCTCTCCTAATGGACAGGAGAACTATGGCTACACCTTC. Residues: CASSPNGQENYGYTF.

This clonotype was seen ten or more times. This chain connects TRBV29-1 to TRBJ1-6; D gene uncertain. This CDR3 comprises 13 residues. In germline, CDR1 is SQVTM, CDR2 ANQGSEA. CDR3 in DNA: TGCAACGCATGGAGCTCCTATAATTCACCCCTCCACTTT. It codes for CNAWSSYNSPLHF.

J is TRBJ2-3 and V is TRBV30; the D is unclear. The CDR3 is 13 amino acids. The germline V gene has CDR1 GTSNPN and CDR2 SVGIG (reference sequence). The germline V and J ends were trimmed by 4 bases and 2 bases, with 10 bases remaining between them. The CDR3, as DNA: TGTGCCTGGAAAGGATATGACACAGATACGCAGTATTTT. This codes for CAWKGYDTDTQYF.

The table lists this clonotype with many counts. This chain connects TRBV2 to TRBJ2-2; possible D gene TRBD2, 5 bases. The CDR3 has 13 residues. Germline CDR1 is SNHLY and CDR2 is FYNNEI. The V end was cut by 6 bases, the J end by 0 bases, with 5 bases between. CDR3 in DNA: TGTGCCAGCAGCGGGACGAACACCGGGGAGCTGTTTTTT. Protein: CASSGTNTGELFF.

This clonotype came up a few times. This chain uses TRBV9 with TRBJ2-7; perhaps D is TRBD1 or TRBD2 (5 bases each). Trimming took 0 bases from V and 4 from J, leaving 11 bases between them. There are 14 residues in the CDR3. Germline V gene data show CDR1 as SGDLS and CDR2 as YYNGEE. The CDR3 DNA sequence: TGTGCCAGCAGCGTAGGTCCAGGGAGTTACGAGCAGTACTTC. Protein product: CASSVGPGSYEQYF.

This clonotype was seen repeatedly, ten times or more. The chain carries TRBV3-1 and TRBJ2-5, with TRBD2 matching over 7 bases. The CDR3 is 15 residues long. Looked up from germline, CDR1 is LGHDT and CDR2 is YNNKEL (reference sequence). J gave up 4 bases and V 1 base, and 6 bases lay outside the gene matches. In nucleotides, the CDR3 is TGTGCCAGCAGCCAAGTCCGGCAGCGGGGAGAGACCCAGTACTTC. It translates to CASSQVRQRGETQYF.

The CDR3 here is CASIETGRNQPQHF. CDR3 DNA sequence: TGTGCCAGTATTGAGACAGGGAGGAATCAGCCCCAGCATTTT. The chain is built from TRBV19 and TRBJ1-5, with 7 bases lining up with TRBD1. Trimming cost V 7 bases and J 4 bases; bases outside gene matches: 7. The germline V gene encodes CDR1 LNHDA and CDR2 SQIVND (reference sequence). The CDR3 contains 14 residues.

This clonotype was seen repeatedly, ten times or more. The chain combines TRBV5-1 with TRBJ2-3; the D gene is possibly TRBD1 (5 bases). Trimming pared 4 bases from V and 1 base from J, leaving 13 bases between. Germline assignment: CDR1 SGHRS and CDR2 YFSETQ. The CDR3 runs to 15 residues. The CDR3 DNA is TGCGCCAGCAGCCCCCAGGACACTGGCACAGATACGCAGTATTTT. It is translated as CASSPQDTGTDTQYF.

This clonotype has a count of ten or more. One junction end disagrees with the germline gene, perhaps due to a read error. This chain joins TRBV12-3 or TRBV12-4 and TRBJ2-6, with D perhaps matching TRBD1 or TRBD2 (6 bases each). The CDR3 runs 17 residues. The chain's CDR3 is CASSFGTGGSGANVLTF. As DNA, the CDR3 is TGTGCCAGCAGTTTCGGGACTGGGGGCTCTGGAGCCAACGTCCTGACTTTC.

This clonotype was counted many times. The chain links TRBV24-1 to TRBJ2-7; 11 bases agree with TRBD1. V shed 4 bases and J 0 bases; nucleotides not matched to a gene: 7. The germline V gene encodes CDR1 KGHDR and CDR2 SFDVKD. CDR3 size: 17 residues. CDR3 coding DNA: TGTGCCACCAGTGACGGGACAGGGGGTCCCAGCTCCTACGAGCAGTACTTC. It is translated as CATSDGTGGPSSYEQYF.

Ten or more counts support this clonotype. Here the CDR3 DNA reads TGTGCCAGCAGCCCTGGATGGGCGACCGGGGAGCTGTTTTTT. Encoded protein: CASSPGWATGELFF. The gene calls are TRBV3-1 and TRBJ2-2; unclear D gene. From germline, CDR1 is LGHDT and CDR2 YNNKEL (reference sequence). The CDR3 has 14 residues. Between the trimmed V and J ends, which lost 4 bases and 5 bases, there was a span of 11 bases. Supplemented by reference TRBV3-1 and TRBJ2-2, the full variable domain reads DTAVSQTPKYLVTQMGNDKSIKCEQNLGHDTMYWYKQDSKKFLKIMFSYNNKELIINETVPNRFSPKSPDKAHLNLHINSLELGDSAVYFCASSPGWATGELFFGEGSRLTVL.

This clonotype appeared many times. The chain couples TRBV24-1 to TRBJ2-1; 9 bases agree with TRBD1. Trimming removed 4 bases from V and 13 bases from J; junction bases left unmatched: 7. The CDR3 sequence is 13 residues long. In germline, CDR1 is KGHDR, CDR2 SFDVKD. CDR3 residues: CATSEVTGGLQFF. The CDR3 coding sequence is TGTGCCACCAGTGAAGTAACAGGGGGCTTACAGTTCTTC.

This clonotype was seen many times. The CDR3: CASLASTSGRNEQFF. The CDR3 bases are TGTGCCAGCCTCGCTAGTACTAGCGGGAGGAATGAGCAGTTCTTC. The V and J genes are TRBV6-2 or TRBV6-3 and TRBJ2-1; 12 bases map to TRBD2. This CDR3 has 15 amino acids. Germline loops: CDR1 MNHEY, CDR2 SVGEGT. J was trimmed by 7 bases and V by 8 bases; bases with no gene match: 9.

As concerns this clonotype: A read error may explain this, as a much larger clone is one base away. J is TRBJ1-2 and V is TRBV29-1, with 7 bases fitting TRBD1. CDR1 and CDR2 from the germline V gene are SQVTM and ANQGSEA. The CDR3 totals 12 residues. The CDR3 region is CSVAPTGYGFTF. The CDR3 DNA sequence: TGCAGCGTTGCCCCGACAGGGTATGGCTTCACCTTC.